The clone carrying this T cell receptor (beta chain) was seen just once. The repertoire was sequenced with immunoSEQ multiplex PCR; TCRdb's copy has only in-frame clones and lacks some. The sample has fewer than 350,000 clones, around 85% seen once; the top ten hold approximately 1.9%. These data belong to a study of blood T cell repertoires in COVID-19. All enrollees were roughly 18 to 89 years old and from about two dozen US areas. Someone with COVID-19 had been met by exposed participants within 2 weeks before study entry. CDR3 length: 12 residues. CDR1 and CDR2 from the germline V gene are MNHEY and SVGAGI. The ends were cut back, 4 bases at V and 7 bases at J, with 5 bases in the middle.

Material: PBMCs or T cells enriched from blood (not recorded which). The rearrangement links TRBV6-5 to TRBJ1-6; D not certain. The receptor was derived from a woman in her 30s who had been exposed to COVID-19. CDR3 amino acids: CASSFRNSPLHF. CDR3 DNA sequence: TGTGCCAGCAGTTTCCGGAATTCACCCCTCCACTTT.